This T cell receptor (beta chain) comes out of a study of blood T cell repertoires in COVID-19. Study-wide background: The analysed material was cDNA or gDNA that came from T cells, B-cell-depleted T cells, or PBMCs.

Profiled with immunoSEQ multiplex PCR; TCRdb holds only in-frame clones, not every one. In the table there are roughly 130,000 clones, 65% to 85% of which are singletons. The V gene lost 0 bases and the J gene lost 0 bases, with 17 bases spanning the gap. CDR1 and CDR2 (germline): SGHDN, FVKESK. The CDR3 contains 18 residues. This chain joins TRBV14 and TRBJ2-5, with D uncertain. The sequenced sample consisted of peripheral blood. This TCR came from a man between 65 and 80 years old with acute or convalescent COVID-19. The CDR3 region has the DNA TGTGCCAGCAGCCAAGAGGCACTTGTTAGAGACAACCAAGAGACCCAGTACTTC. Its translation is CASSQEALVRDNQETQYF.